These T cell receptor beta chains were read from a single sample in a study of blood T cell repertoires in COVID-19. TCRdb's table, derived via immunoSEQ multiplex PCR, lists solely in-frame clones and lacks some. The table lists about 300,000 clones, about 83% of them singletons. Sequencing input: peripheral blood. Receptors were obtained from a woman aged 45-60 years with acute or convalescent COVID-19. The CDR3 runs from the conserved cysteine through the conserved F or W. The D gene is left open where the match is weak. Expanded clones get a size class; other rows say once, few or many, or leave the size out.

length: 15
size: NA
V: TRBV9
D: TRBD2
J: TRBJ2-7
CDR3: CASSVGSREGEEQYF
DNA: TGTGCCAGCAGCGTAGGCTCGCGGGAGGGAGAAGAGCAGTACTTC

length: 18
size: NA
V: TRBV6-2/TRBV6-3
D: TRBD1
J: TRBJ2-2
CDR3: CASSLVSTGQGRPGELFF
DNA: TGTGCCAGCAGTCTCGTTTCAACCGGACAGGGTAGACCCGGGGAGCTGTTTTTT

length: 14
size: NA
V: TRBV29-1
D: TRBD2
J: TRBJ2-7
CDR3: CSVAPERGTYEQYF
DNA: TGCAGCGTCGCCCCGGAGCGGGGTACCTACGAGCAGTACTTC

length: 13
size: few
V: TRBV6-6
D: NA
J: TRBJ2-1
CDR3: CAATGVTYNEQFF
DNA: TGTGCCGCAACCGGGGTAACCTACAATGAGCAGTTCTTC

length: 15
size: NA
V: TRBV5-5
D: NA
J: TRBJ2-2
CDR3: CASSPGDTYTGELFF
DNA: TGTGCCAGCAGCCCCGGTGACACCTACACCGGGGAGCTGTTTTTT

length: 14
size: once
V: TRBV24-1
D: NA
J: TRBJ1-2
CDR3: CATSDSRSNYGYTF
DNA: TGTGCCACCAGTGATTCCAGATCCAACTATGGCTACACCTTC

length: 16
size: NA
V: TRBV11-2
D: NA
J: TRBJ1-4
CDR3: CASSPIRASTNEKLFF
DNA: TGTGCCAGCAGCCCTATAAGAGCCTCAACTAATGAAAAACTGTTTTTT

length: 11
size: NA
V: TRBV28
D: NA
J: TRBJ1-1
CDR3: CASRYRGETFF
DNA: TGTGCCAGCAGATACCGGGGAGAAACTTTCTTT

length: 15
size: NA
V: TRBV27
D: NA
J: TRBJ2-5
CDR3: CASSPQSEAVETQYF
DNA: TGTGCCAGCAGCCCTCAGAGTGAGGCTGTGGAGACCCAGTACTTC

length: 14
size: NA
V: TRBV27
D: TRBD2
J: TRBJ2-3
CDR3: CASKLAGGTDTQYF
DNA: TGTGCCAGCAAACTAGCGGGGGGCACAGATACGCAGTATTTT

length: 12
size: NA
V: TRBV30
D: NA
J: TRBJ1-1
CDR3: CAGSQMNTEAFF
DNA: TGTGCCGGCTCACAGATGAACACTGAAGCTTTCTTT

length: 16
size: NA
V: TRBV25-1
D: TRBD1
J: TRBJ1-2
CDR3: CASRTISRTGKDGYTF
DNA: TGTGCCAGCAGGACGATTTCGAGGACAGGGAAGGATGGCTACACCTTC

length: 13
size: NA
V: TRBV5-6
D: NA
J: TRBJ2-5
CDR3: CASSLVGGETQYF
DNA: TGTGCCAGCAGCTTGGTGGGCGGGGAGACCCAGTACTTC